This is a list of T cell receptor beta chains from one sample in a study of blood T cell repertoires in COVID-19. The protocol was immunoSEQ multiplex PCR, while the TCRdb copy is restricted to in-frame clones and leaves out a portion. The sample yields more than 95,000 clones, 70% to 90% seen once. Material for sequencing was peripheral blood. The receptors were gathered from a woman in her 50s with acute or convalescent COVID-19. CDR3s include the opening cysteine and the closing phenylalanine or tryptophan. The D gene is left open where the match is weak. Expanded clones get a size class; other rows say once, few or many, or leave the size out.

.	TRBV5-1	.	TRBJ2-1	CACSLARTLRNEQFF	TGCGCCTGCAGCTTGGCCCGGACTCTTCGAAATGAGCAGTTCTTC
.	TRBV7-3	.	TRBJ2-1	CASSLTGAYNEQFF	TGTGCCAGCAGCTTAACAGGGGCCTACAATGAGCAGTTCTTC
TRBD1	TRBV12-3/TRBV12-4	once	TRBJ2-7	CASRKGQTYEQYF	TGTGCCAGCAGAAAGGGACAGACCTACGAGCAGTACTTC
.	TRBV7-2	.	TRBJ1-1	CASSFRLEAFF	TGTGCCAGCAGCTTTCGGTTGGAGGCTTTCTTT
.	TRBV5-1	.	TRBJ1-1	CASSLATARGTEAFF	TGCGCCAGCAGCTTGGCGACCGCTCGGGGCACTGAAGCTTTCTTT
TRBD1	TRBV4-1	many	TRBJ1-5	CASSQAHFGGGEIQPQHF	TGCGCCAGCAGCCAAGCCCATTTTGGAGGGGGCGAGATTCAGCCCCAGCATTTT
.	TRBV3-1/TRBV3-2	.	TRBJ1-6	CASSPRLSGGSPLHF	TGTGCCAGCAGCCCCAGGCTGAGCGGGGGTTCACCCCTCCACTTT
TRBD1	TRBV19	.	TRBJ1-4	CASRRRDSTIAGRHEKLFF	TGTGCCAGTAGAAGGAGGGACAGTACAATAGCTGGGCGACATGAAAAACTGTTTTTT
.	TRBV5-1	.	TRBJ2-5	CASSLELPRAETQYF	TGCGCCAGCAGCTTGGAACTTCCCCGAGCGGAGACCCAGTACTTC
.	TRBV30	.	TRBJ1-6	CAWSVPGAVRGSGTLHF	TGTGCCTGGAGTGTACCCGGGGCAGTACGGGGGTCCGGCACCCTCCACTTT
.	TRBV25-1	.	TRBJ2-1	CASSPLQGVADLHNEQFF	TGTGCCAGCAGTCCCTTACAGGGTGTTGCCGACCTTCACAATGAGCAGTTCTTC
.	TRBV6-6	.	TRBJ1-2	CASSYSDGRQGDYTF	TGTGCCAGCAGTTACTCCGATGGACGCCAGGGCGACTACACCTTC
.	TRBV5-6	few	TRBJ1-3	CASSQQIGGMSGNTIYF	TGTGCCAGCAGCCAACAAATTGGCGGAATGTCTGGAAACACCATATATTTT